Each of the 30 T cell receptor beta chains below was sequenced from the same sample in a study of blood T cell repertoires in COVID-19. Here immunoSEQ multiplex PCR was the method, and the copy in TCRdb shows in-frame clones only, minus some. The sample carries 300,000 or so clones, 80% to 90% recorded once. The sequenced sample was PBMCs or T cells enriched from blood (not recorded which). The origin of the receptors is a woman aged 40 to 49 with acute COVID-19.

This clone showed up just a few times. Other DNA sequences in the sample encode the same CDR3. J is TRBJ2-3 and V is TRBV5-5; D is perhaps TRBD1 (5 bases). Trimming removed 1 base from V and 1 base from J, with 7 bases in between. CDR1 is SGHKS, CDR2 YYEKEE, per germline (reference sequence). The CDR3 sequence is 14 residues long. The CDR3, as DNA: TGTGCCAGCAGCTTGTTGACAGGCACAGATACGCAGTATTTT. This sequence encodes CASSLLTGTDTQYF. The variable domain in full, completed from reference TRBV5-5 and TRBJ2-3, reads DAGVTQSPTHLIKTRGQQVTLRCSPISGHKSVSWYQQVLGQGPQFIFQYYEKEERGRGNFPDRFSARQFPNYSSELNVNALLLGDSALYLCASSLLTGTDTQYFGPGTRLTVL.

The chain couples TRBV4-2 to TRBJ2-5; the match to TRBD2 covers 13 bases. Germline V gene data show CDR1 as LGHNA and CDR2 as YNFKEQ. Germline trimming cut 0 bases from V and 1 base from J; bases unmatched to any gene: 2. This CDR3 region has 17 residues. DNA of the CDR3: TGTGCCAGCAGCCAAGAGGGGACTAGCGGGGTCCAAGAGACCCAGTACTTC. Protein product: CASSQEGTSGVQETQYF.

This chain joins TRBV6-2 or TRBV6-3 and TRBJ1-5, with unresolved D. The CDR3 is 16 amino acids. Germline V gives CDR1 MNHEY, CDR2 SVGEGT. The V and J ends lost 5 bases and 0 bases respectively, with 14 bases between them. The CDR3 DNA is TGTGCCAGCAGTCGGAGAAGGTCTTCTAGCAATCAGCCCCAGCATTTT. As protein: CASSRRRSSSNQPQHF.

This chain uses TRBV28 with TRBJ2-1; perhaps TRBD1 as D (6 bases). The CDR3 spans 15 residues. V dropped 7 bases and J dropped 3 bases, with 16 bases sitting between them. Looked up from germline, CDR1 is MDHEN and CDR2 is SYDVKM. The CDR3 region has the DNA TGTGCCAGCACCTCCTCAGGGGCTAACTACAATGAGCAGTTCTTC. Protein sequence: CASTSSGANYNEQFF.

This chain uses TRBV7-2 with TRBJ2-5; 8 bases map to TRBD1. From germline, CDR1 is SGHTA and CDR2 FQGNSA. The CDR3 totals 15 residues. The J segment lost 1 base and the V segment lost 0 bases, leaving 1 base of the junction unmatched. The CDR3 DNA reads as TGTGCCAGCAGCTTAGCGGGACAGGTCCAAGAGACCCAGTACTTC. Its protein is CASSLAGQVQETQYF.

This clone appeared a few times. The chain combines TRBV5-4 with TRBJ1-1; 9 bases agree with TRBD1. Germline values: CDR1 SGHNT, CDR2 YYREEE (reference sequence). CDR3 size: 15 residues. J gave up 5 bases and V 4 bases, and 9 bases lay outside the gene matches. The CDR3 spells CASSQRRDRETEAFF. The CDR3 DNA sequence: TGTGCCAGCAGCCAAAGGAGGGACAGGGAGACTGAAGCTTTCTTT.

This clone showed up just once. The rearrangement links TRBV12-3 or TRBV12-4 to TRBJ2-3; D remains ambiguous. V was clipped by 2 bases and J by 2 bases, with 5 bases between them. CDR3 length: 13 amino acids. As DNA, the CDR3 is TGTGCCAGCAGTTTACGGTCCACAGATACGCAGTATTTT. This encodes CASSLRSTDTQYF.

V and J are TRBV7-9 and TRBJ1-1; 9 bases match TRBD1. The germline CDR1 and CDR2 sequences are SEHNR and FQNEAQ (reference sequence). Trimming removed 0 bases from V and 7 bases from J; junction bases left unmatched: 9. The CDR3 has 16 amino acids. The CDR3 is CASSLATGQGGGEAFF. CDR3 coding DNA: TGTGCCAGCAGCTTAGCGACGGGACAGGGAGGGGGTGAAGCTTTCTTT.

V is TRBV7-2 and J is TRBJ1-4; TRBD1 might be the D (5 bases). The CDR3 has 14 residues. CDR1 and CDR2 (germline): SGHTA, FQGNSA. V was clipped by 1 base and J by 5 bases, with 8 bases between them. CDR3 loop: CASSLVQANEKLFF. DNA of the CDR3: TGTGCCAGCAGCTTAGTACAGGCAAATGAAAAACTGTTTTTT. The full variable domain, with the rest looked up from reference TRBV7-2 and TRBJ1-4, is GAGVSQSPSNKVTEKGKDVELRCDPISGHTALYWYRQSLGQGLEFLIYFQGNSAPDKSGLPSDRFSAERTGGSVSTLTIQRTQQEDSAVYLCASSLVQANEKLFFGSGTQLSVL.

For the CDR3, the DNA is TGTGCCAGCAGCTTCCCCCCCGGGGGAGAGCAGTACTTC. This encodes CASSFPPGGEQYF. The V gene is TRBV7-2, the J gene TRBJ2-7; D might be TRBD2 (6 bases). Germline V gene lookup returns CDR1 SGHTA and CDR2 FQGNSA. V was shortened by 3 bases and J by 7 bases, with 13 bases between the two germline ends. The CDR3 covers 13 residues.

The CDR3 here is CASSGSGRQPQHF. The CDR3 nucleotides are TGTGCCAGCAGCGGGTCGGGTCGCCAGCCCCAGCATTTT. This rearrangement joins TRBV7-2 to TRBJ1-5; D gene uncertain. CDR3 length: 13 amino acids. The ends were cut back, 5 bases at V and 7 bases at J, with 12 bases in the middle. Germline assignment: CDR1 SGHTA and CDR2 FQGNSA.

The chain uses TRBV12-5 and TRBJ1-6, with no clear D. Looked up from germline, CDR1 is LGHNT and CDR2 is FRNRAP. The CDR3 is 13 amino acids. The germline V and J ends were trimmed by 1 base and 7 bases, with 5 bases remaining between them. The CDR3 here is CASGLEANSPLHF. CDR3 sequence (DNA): TGTGCTAGTGGTTTGGAAGCCAATTCACCCCTCCACTTT.

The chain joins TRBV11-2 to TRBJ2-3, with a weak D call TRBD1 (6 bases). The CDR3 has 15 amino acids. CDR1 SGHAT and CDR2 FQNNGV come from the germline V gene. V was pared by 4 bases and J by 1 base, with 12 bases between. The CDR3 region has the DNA TGTGCCAGCAGCTCTCAACAGGGTGGCACAGATACGCAGTATTTT. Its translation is CASSSQQGGTDTQYF.

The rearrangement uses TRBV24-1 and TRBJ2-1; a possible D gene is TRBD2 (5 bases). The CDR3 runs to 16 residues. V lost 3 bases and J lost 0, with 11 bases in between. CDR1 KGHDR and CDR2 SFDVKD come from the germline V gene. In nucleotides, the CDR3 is TGTGCCACCAGTGATGCGCAAGCGGCCTCCTACAATGAGCAGTTCTTC. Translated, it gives CATSDAQAASYNEQFF.

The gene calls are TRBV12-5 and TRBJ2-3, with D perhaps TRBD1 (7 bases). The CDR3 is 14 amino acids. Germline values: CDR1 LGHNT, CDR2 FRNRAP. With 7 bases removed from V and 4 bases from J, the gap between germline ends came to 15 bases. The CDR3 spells CASVLQGGADTQYF. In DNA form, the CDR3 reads TGTGCTAGTGTACTCCAGGGGGGAGCAGATACGCAGTATTTT.

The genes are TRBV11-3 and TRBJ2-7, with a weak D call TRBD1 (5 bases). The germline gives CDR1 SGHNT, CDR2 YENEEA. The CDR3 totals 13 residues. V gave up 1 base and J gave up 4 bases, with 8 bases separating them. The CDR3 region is CASSLARDYEQYF. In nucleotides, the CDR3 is TGTGCCAGCAGCTTAGCCAGGGATTACGAGCAGTACTTC.

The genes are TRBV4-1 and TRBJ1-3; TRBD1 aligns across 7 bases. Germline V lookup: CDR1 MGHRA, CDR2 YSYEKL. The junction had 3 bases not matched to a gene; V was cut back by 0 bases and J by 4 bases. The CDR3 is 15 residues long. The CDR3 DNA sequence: TGCGCCAGCAGCCAAGATACAGGGGACGGAAACACCATATATTTT. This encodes CASSQDTGDGNTIYF.

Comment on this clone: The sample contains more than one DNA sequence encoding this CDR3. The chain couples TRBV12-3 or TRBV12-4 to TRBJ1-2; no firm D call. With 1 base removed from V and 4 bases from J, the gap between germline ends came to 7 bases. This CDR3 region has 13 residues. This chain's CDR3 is CASSLGQSYGYTF. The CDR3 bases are TGTGCCAGCAGTTTAGGTCAGTCCTATGGCTACACCTTC.

This CDR3 is CASSRSASSYEQYF. The CDR3 nucleotides read TGTGCCAGCAGCCGGTCAGCTAGCTCCTACGAGCAGTACTTC. This chain connects TRBV19 to TRBJ2-7, with unresolved D. V lost 9 bases, J lost 0 bases, and 15 bases lay in between. The germline V gene encodes CDR1 LNHDA and CDR2 SQIVND (reference sequence). The CDR3 is 14 amino acids.

For the CDR3, the DNA is TGTGCCAGCAGTCCGGGACAGATGATGAAAAGTATGTTTTTT. It specifies CASSPGQMMKSMFF. This rearrangement joins TRBV28 to TRBJ1-4; TRBD1 agrees at 7 bases. The CDR3 loop spans 14 amino acids. Germline V gives CDR1 MDHEN, CDR2 SYDVKM. Unmatched junction bases numbered 15, after V lost 5 bases and J lost 15 bases.

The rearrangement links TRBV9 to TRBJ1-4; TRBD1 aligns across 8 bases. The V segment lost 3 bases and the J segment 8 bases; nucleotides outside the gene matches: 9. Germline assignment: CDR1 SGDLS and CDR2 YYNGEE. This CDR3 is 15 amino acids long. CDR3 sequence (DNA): TGTGCCAGCAGCGCGGGACAGGCCACGAGGGAAAAACTGTTTTTT. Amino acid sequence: CASSAGQATREKLFF. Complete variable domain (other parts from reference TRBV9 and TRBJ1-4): DSGVTQTPKHLITATGQRVTLRCSPRSGDLSVYWYQQSLDQGLQFLIQYYNGEERAKGNILERFSAQQFPDLHSELNLSSLELGDSALYFCASSAGQATREKLFFGSGTQLSVL.

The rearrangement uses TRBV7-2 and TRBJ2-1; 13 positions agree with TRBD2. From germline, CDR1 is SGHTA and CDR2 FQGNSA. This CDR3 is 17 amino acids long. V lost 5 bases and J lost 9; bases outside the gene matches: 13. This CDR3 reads CASSAVLAGGRFPEQFF. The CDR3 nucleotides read TGTGCCAGCAGCGCCGTACTAGCGGGAGGGCGTTTCCCTGAGCAGTTCTTC.

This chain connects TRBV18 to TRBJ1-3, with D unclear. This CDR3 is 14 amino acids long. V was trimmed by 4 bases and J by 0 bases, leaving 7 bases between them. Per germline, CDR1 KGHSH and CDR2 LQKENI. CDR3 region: CASSHRDSGNTIYF. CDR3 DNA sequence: TGTGCCAGCTCACACCGGGACTCTGGAAACACCATATATTTT.

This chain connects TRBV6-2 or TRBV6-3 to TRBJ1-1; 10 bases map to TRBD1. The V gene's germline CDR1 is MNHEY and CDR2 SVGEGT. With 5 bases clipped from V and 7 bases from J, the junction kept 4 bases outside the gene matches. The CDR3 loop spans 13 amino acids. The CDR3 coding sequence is TGTGCCAGCAGTCGGACAGGGGGGATTGAAGCTTTCTTT. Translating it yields CASSRTGGIEAFF.

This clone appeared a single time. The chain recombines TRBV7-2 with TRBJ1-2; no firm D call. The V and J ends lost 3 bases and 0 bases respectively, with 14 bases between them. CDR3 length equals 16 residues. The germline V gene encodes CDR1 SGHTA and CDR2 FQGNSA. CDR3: CASSLAPGNTNYGYTF. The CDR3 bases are TGTGCCAGCAGCTTGGCCCCCGGGAATACTAACTATGGCTACACCTTC.

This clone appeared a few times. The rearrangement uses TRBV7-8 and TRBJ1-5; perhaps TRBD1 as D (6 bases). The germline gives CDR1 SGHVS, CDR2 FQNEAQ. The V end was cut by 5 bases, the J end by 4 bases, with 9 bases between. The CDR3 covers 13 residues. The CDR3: CASSQDRNQPQHF. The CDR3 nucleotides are TGTGCCAGCAGCCAGGACAGAAATCAGCCCCAGCATTTT.

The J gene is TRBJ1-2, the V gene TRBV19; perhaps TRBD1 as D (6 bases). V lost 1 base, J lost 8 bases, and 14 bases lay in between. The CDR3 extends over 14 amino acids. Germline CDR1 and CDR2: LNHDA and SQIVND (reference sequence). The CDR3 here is CASSIGQGRVGYTF. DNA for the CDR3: TGTGCCAGTAGTATAGGGCAGGGGCGTGTCGGCTACACCTTC. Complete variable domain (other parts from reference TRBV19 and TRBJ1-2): DGGITQSPKYLFRKEGQNVTLSCEQNLNHDAMYWYRQDPGQGLRLIYYSQIVNDFQKGDIAEGYSVSREKKESFPLTVTSAQKNPTAFYLCASSIGQGRVGYTFGSGTRLTVV.

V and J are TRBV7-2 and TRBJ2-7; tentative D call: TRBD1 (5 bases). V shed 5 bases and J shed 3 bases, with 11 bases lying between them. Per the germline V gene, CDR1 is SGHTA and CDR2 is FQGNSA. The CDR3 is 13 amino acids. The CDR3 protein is CASSMRQNYEQYF. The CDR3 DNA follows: TGTGCCAGCAGCATGAGACAGAACTACGAGCAGTACTTC.

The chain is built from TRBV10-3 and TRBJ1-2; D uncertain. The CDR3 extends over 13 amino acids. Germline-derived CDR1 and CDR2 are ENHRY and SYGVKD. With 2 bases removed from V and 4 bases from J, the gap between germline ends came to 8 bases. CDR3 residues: CAISEEQIYGYTF. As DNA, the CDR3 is TGTGCCATCAGTGAGGAACAGATCTATGGCTACACCTTC.

CDR3 bases: TGTGCCAGTAGACCGGACAGGGAGGCCACTGAAGCTTTCTTT. Protein: CASRPDREATEAFF. The chain links TRBV19 to TRBJ1-1, with 8 bases identical to TRBD1. Trimming took 6 bases from V and 4 from J; bases not matched to a gene: 7. The CDR3 spans 14 residues. From germline, CDR1 is LNHDA and CDR2 SQIVND (reference sequence). Variable domain in full (rest from reference TRBV19 and TRBJ1-1): DGGITQSPKYLFRKEGQNVTLSCEQNLNHDAMYWYRQDPGQGLRLIYYSQIVNDFQKGDIAEGYSVSREKKESFPLTVTSAQKNPTAFYLCASRPDREATEAFFGQGTRLTVV.